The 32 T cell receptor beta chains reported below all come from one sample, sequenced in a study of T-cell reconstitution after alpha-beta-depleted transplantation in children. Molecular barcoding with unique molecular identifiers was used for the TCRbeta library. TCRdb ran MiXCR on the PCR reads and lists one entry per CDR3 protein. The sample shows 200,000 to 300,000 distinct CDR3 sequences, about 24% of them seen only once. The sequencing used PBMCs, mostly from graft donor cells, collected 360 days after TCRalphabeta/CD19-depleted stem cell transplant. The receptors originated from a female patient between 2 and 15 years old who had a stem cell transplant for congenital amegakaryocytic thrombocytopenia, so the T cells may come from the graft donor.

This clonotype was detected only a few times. The CDR3 sequence: CASRTSGADTQYF. In DNA, the CDR3 is TGTGCCAGCAGGACTAGCGGCGCAGATACGCAGTATTTT. The chain uses TRBV27 and TRBJ2-3, with TRBD2 identical over 9 bases. Germline-derived CDR1 and CDR2 are MNHEY and SMNVEV (reference sequence). The V segment lost 6 bases and the J segment 4 bases; nucleotides outside the gene matches: 2. The CDR3 runs 13 residues.

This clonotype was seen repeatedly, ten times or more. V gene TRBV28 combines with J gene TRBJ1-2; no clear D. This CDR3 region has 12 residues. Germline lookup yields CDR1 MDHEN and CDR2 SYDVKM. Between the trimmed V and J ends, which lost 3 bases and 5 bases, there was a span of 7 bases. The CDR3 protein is CASSLSGYGYTF. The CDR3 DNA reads TGTGCCAGCAGTTTGTCCGGGTATGGCTACACCTTC.

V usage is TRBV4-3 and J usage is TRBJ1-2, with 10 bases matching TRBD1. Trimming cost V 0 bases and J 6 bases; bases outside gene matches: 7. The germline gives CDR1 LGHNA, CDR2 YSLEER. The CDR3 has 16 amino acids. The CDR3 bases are TGCGCCAGCAGCCAAGATCTCGACAGGGGGCTGGATGGCTACACCTTC. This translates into CASSQDLDRGLDGYTF.

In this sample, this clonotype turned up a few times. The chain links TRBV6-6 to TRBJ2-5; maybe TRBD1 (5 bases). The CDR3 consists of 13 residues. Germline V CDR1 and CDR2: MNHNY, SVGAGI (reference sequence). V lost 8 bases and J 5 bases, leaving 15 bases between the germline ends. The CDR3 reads CASGPGIAETQYF. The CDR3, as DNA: TGTGCCAGCGGACCAGGGATTGCTGAGACCCAGTACTTC.

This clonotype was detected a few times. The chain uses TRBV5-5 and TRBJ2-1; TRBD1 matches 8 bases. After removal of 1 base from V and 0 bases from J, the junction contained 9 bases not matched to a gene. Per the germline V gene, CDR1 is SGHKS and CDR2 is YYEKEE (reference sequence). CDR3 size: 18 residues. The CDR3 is CASSLKNRGIGSYNEQFF. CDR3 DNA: TGTGCCAGCAGCTTGAAAAACAGGGGGATAGGCTCCTACAATGAGCAGTTCTTC.

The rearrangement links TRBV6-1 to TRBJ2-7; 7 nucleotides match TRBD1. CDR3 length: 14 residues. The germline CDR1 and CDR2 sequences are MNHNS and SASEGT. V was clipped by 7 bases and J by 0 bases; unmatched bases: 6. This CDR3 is CASNYNRGSYEQYF. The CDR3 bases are TGTGCCAGCAACTACAACAGGGGCTCCTACGAGCAGTACTTC.

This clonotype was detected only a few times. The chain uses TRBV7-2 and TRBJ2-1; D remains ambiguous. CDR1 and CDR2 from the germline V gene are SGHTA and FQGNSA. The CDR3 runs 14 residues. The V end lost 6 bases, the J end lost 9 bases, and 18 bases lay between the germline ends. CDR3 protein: CASRPVPYSGEQFF. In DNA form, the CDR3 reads TGTGCCAGCAGACCGGTCCCCTACAGTGGTGAGCAGTTCTTC.

The chain's CDR3 is CASSREYTDTQYF. In DNA, the CDR3 is TGCGCCAGCAGCCGGGAGTACACAGATACGCAGTATTTT. V usage is TRBV5-1 and J usage is TRBJ2-3, with D tentatively TRBD2 (6 bases). This CDR3 is built from 13 residues. Germline CDR1 is SGHRS and CDR2 is YFSETQ. V was cut by 4 bases and J by 2 bases, with 8 bases left in between.

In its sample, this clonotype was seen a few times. The DNA of the CDR3 is TGTGCCAGCAGTTTAAGTGCTGCCACCGGGGAGCTGTTTTTT. Translating gives CASSLSAATGELFF. This chain links TRBV12-3 or TRBV12-4 with TRBJ2-2; no clear D. The CDR3 is made up of 14 amino acids. V lost 2 bases and J 4 bases, leaving 8 bases between the germline ends.

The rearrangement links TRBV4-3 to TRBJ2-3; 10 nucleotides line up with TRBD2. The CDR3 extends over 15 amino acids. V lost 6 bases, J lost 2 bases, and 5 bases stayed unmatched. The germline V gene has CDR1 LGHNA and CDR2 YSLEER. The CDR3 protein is CASRQLAGPTDTQYF. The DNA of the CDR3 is TGCGCCAGCAGGCAACTAGCGGGGCCCACAGATACGCAGTATTTT.

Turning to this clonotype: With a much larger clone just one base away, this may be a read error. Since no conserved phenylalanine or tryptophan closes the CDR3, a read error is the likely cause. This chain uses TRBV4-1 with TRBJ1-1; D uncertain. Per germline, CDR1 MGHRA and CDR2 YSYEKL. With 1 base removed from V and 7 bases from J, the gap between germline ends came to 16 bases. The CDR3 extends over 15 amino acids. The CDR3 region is CASSQVWQAQFEAFY. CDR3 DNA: TGCGCCAGCAGCCAAGTATGGCAGGCGCAGTTTGAAGCTTTCTAT.

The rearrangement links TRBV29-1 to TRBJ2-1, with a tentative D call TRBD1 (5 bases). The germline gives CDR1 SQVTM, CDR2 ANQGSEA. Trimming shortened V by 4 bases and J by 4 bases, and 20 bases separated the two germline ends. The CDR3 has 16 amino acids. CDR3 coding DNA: TGCAGCGTTGGACACCAGGCAGGGTTGAGGTACAATGAGCAGTTCTTC. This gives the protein CSVGHQAGLRYNEQFF.

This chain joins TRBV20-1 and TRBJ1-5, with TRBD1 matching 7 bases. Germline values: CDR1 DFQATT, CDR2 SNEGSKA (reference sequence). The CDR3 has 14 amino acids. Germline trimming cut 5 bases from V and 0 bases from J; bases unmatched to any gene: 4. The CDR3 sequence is CSALQGNSNQPQHF. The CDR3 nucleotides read TGCAGTGCTTTACAGGGGAATAGCAATCAGCCCCAGCATTTT.

The CDR3 protein is CASIKDGHNEQFF. In DNA, the CDR3 is TGTGCCAGCATCAAGGACGGACACAATGAGCAGTTCTTC. The genes are TRBV7-3 and TRBJ2-1, with no clear D. There are 13 residues in the CDR3. Germline CDR1 SGHTA, CDR2 FQGTGA. The V end lost 7 bases, the J end lost 5 bases, and 12 bases lay between the germline ends.

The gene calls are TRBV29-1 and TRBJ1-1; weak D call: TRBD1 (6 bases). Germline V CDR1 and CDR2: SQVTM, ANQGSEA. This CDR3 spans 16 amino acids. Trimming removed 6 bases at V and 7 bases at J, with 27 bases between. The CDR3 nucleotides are TGCAGCGTAGATAAAACCCAGAGTACAGGGCTCGGTGAAGCTTTCTTT. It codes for CSVDKTQSTGLGEAFF.

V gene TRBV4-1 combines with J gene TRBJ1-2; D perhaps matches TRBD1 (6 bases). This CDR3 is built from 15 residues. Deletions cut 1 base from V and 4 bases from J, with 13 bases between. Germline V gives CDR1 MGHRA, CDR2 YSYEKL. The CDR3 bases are TGCGCCAGCAGCCAAGCTGGACAGCTCTCCTATGGCTACACCTTC. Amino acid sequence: CASSQAGQLSYGYTF.

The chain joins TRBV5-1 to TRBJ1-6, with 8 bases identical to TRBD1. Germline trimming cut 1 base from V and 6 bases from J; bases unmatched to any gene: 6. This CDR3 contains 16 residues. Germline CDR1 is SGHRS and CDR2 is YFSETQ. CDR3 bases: TGCGCCAGCAGCTTGTCCGGCAGGGGGCTTAATTCACCCCTCCACTTT. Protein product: CASSLSGRGLNSPLHF.

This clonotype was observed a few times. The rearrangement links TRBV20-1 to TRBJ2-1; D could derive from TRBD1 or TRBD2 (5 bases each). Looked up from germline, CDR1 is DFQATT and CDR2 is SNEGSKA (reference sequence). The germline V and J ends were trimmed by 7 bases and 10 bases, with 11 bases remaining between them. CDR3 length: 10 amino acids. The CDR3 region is CSGDGKEQFF. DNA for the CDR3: TGCAGTGGGGACGGAAAAGAGCAGTTCTTC.

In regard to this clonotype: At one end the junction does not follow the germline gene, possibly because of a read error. CDR3: CDSSQEGVNTGGRTEAFF. The DNA for the CDR3 is TGCGACAGCAGCCAAGAAGGGGTGAATACAGGGGGCCGCACTGAAGCTTTCTTT. V usage is TRBV4-1 and J usage is TRBJ1-1; the match to TRBD1 covers 9 bases. CDR1 is MGHRA and CDR2 is YSYEKL in the germline V gene. The CDR3 is 18 residues long.

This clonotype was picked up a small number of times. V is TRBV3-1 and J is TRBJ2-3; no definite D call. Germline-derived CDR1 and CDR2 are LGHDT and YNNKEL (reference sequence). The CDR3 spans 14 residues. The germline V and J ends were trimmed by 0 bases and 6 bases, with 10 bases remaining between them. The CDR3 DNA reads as TGTGCCAGCAGCCAAGATTTGGCCGAGGATACGCAGTATTTT. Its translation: CASSQDLAEDTQYF.

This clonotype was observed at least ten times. This chain's CDR3 is CSAGQKNTGELFF. The CDR3 DNA follows: TGCAGCGCGGGACAGAAGAACACCGGGGAGCTGTTTTTT. The chain is built from TRBV29-1 and TRBJ2-2; 7 bases line up with TRBD1. The CDR3 totals 13 residues. With 7 bases clipped from V and 1 base from J, the junction kept 3 bases outside the gene matches. Germline V gene sequence: CDR1 SQVTM, CDR2 ANQGSEA.

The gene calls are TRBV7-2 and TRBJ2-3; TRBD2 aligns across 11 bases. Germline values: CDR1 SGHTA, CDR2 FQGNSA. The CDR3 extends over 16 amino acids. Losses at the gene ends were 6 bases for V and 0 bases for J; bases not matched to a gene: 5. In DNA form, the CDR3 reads TGTGCCAGCAGTTGGACTAGCGGGCCAAGCACAGATACGCAGTATTTT. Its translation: CASSWTSGPSTDTQYF. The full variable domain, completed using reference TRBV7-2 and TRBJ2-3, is GAGVSQSPSNKVTEKGKDVELRCDPISGHTALYWYRQSLGQGLEFLIYFQGNSAPDKSGLPSDRFSAERTGGSVSTLTIQRTQQEDSAVYLCASSWTSGPSTDTQYFGPGTRLTVL.

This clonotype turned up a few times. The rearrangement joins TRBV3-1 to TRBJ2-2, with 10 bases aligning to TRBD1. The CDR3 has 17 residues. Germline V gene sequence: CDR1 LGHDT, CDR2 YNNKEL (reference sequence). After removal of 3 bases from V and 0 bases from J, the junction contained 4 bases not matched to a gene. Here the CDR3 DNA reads TGTGCCAGCAGCCATGCAGGGACAGGGGCGAACACCGGGGAGCTGTTTTTT. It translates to CASSHAGTGANTGELFF.

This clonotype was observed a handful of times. Here the CDR3 reads CASSLAPTGMVYDVQYF. The CDR3, as DNA: TGCGCCAGCAGCTTGGCCCCCACCGGAATGGTCTACGATGTGCAGTACTTC. This chain uses TRBV5-1 with TRBJ2-7; D gene uncertain. The V and J ends lost 0 bases and 9 bases respectively, with 25 bases between them. This CDR3 spans 17 amino acids. Germline V gene data show CDR1 as SGHRS and CDR2 as YFSETQ.

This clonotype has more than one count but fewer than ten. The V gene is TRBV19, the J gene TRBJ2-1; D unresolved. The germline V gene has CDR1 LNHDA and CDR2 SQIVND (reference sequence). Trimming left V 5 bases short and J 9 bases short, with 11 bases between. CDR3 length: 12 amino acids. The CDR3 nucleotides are TGTGCCAGTAGTCCCCACCCCAGTGAGCAGTTCTTC. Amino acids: CASSPHPSEQFF.

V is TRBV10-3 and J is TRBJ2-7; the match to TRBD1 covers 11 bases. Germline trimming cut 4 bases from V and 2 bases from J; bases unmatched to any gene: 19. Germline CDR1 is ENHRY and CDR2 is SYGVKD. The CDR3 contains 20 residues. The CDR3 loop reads CAISASGEDRGRLGPYEQYF. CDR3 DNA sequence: TGTGCCATCAGTGCCTCAGGGGAGGACAGGGGGCGTTTGGGGCCCTACGAGCAGTACTTC.

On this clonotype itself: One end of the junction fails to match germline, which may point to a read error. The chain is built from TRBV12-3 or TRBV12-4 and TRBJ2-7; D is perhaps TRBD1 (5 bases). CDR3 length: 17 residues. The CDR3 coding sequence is TGTGCCAGCAGCTTAGGTGACAGCTCCCTTCATTTCTACGAGCAGTACTTC. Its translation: CASSLGDSSLHFYEQYF.

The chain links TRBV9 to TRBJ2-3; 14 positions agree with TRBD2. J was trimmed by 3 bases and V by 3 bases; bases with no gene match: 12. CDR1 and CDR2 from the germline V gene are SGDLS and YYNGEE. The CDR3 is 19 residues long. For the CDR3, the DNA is TGTGCCAGCAGCGGCGGGACTAGCGGGAGAAAAGTAAGGACAGATACGCAGTATTTT. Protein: CASSGGTSGRKVRTDTQYF.

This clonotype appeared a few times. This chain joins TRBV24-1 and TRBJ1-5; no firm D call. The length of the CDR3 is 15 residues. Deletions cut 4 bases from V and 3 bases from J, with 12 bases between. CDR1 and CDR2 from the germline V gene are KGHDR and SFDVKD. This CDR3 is CATSDPDRNNQPQHF. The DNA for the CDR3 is TGTGCCACCAGTGACCCGGACCGCAACAATCAGCCCCAGCATTTT.

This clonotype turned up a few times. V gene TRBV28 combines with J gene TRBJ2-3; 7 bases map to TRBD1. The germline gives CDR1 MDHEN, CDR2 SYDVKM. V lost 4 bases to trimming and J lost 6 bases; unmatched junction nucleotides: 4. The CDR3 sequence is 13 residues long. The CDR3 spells CASSYRGSDTQYF. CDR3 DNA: TGTGCCAGCAGTTACAGGGGCTCGGATACGCAGTATTTT.

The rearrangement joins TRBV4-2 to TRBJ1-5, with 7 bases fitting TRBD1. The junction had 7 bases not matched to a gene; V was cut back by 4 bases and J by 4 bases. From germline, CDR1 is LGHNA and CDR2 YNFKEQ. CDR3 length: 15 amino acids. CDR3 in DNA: TGTGCCAGCAGCCTACTACCGGGACAGAATCAGCCCCAGCATTTT. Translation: CASSLLPGQNQPQHF.

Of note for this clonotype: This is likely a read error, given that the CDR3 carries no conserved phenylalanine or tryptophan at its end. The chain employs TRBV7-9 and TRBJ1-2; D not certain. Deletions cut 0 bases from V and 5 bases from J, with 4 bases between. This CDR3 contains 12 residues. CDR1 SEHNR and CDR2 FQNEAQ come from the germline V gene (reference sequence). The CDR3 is CASSLAPYGYTC. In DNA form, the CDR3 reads TGTGCCAGCAGCTTAGCGCCGTATGGCTACACCTGC.